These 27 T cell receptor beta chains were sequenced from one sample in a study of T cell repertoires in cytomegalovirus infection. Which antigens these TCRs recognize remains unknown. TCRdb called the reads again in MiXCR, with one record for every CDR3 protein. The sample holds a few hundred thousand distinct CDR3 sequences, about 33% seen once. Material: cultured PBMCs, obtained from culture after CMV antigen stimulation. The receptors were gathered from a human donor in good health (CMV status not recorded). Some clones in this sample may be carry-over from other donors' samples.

The CDR3 reads CASEPRGRSAFEQYF. The CDR3 bases are TGTGCCAGCGAACCTCGTGGGAGGAGTGCGTTCGAGCAGTACTTC. The chain is built from TRBV5-6 and TRBJ2-7; TRBD2 is a possible D gene (6 bases). CDR3 size: 15 residues. In germline, CDR1 is SGHDT, CDR2 YYEEEE. V was clipped by 7 bases and J by 6 bases, with 23 bases between them.

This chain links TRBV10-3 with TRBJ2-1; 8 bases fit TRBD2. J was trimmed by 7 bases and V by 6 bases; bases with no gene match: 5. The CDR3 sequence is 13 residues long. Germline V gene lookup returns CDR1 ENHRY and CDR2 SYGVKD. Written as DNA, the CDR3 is TGTGCCATCAGAGCGGGAGTAATAAATGAGCAGTTCTTC. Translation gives CAIRAGVINEQFF.

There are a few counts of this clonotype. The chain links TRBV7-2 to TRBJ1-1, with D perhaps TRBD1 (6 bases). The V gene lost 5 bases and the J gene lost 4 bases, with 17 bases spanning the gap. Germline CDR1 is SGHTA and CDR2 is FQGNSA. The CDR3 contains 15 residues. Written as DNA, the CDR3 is TGTGCCAGCAGCCCCTCTAGGGGAGGGGGCACTGAAGCTTTCTTT. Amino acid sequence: CASSPSRGGGTEAFF.

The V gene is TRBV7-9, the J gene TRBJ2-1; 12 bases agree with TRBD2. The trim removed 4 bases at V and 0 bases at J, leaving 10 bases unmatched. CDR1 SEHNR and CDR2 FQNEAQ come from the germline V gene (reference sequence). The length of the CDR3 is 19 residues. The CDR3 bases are TGTGCCAGCAGCTCGCCACCCGGGACTAGCGGGTACTCCTACAATGAGCAGTTCTTC. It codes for CASSSPPGTSGYSYNEQFF.

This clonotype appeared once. CDR3 in DNA: TGCAGCGCCATGGACGTCCGGTTTTCTAACTATGGCTACACCTTC. This gives the protein CSAMDVRFSNYGYTF. The J gene is TRBJ1-2, the V gene TRBV29-1; D is unresolved. V was clipped by 7 bases and J by 0 bases, with 18 bases between them. Germline lookup yields CDR1 SQVTM and CDR2 ANQGSEA. The CDR3 is 15 amino acids. Drawing the rest from reference TRBV29-1 and TRBJ1-2, the complete variable domain is SAVISQKPSRDICQRGTSLTIQCQVDSQVTMMFWYRQQPGQSLTLIATANQGSEATYESGFVIDKFPISRPNLTFSTLTVSNMSPEDSSIYLCSAMDVRFSNYGYTFGSGTRLTVV.

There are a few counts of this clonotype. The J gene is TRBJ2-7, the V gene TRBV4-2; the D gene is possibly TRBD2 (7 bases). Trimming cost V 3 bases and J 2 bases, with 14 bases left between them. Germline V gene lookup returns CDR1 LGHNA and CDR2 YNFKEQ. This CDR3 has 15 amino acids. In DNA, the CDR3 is TGTGCCAGCAGCCAGGGGGCTAGCGGAGCCTACGAGCAGTACTTC. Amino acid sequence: CASSQGASGAYEQYF.

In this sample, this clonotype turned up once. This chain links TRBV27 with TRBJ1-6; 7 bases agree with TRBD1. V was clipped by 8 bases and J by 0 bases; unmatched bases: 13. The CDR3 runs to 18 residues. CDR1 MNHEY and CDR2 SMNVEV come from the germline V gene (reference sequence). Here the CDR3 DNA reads TGTGCCAGCCGTGGACAGGCCAAACTGAGCTCCTATAATTCACCCCTCCACTTT. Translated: CASRGQAKLSSYNSPLHF.

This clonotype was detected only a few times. The CDR3 region is CASSSLHREQFF. In DNA, the CDR3 is TGTGCCAGCAGCTCTCTTCATCGGGAGCAGTTCTTC. This chain connects TRBV7-2 to TRBJ2-1, with D uncertain. Trimming stripped 4 bases from V and 10 bases from J, with 11 bases between. Germline CDR1 is SGHTA and CDR2 is FQGNSA. The CDR3 has 12 amino acids.

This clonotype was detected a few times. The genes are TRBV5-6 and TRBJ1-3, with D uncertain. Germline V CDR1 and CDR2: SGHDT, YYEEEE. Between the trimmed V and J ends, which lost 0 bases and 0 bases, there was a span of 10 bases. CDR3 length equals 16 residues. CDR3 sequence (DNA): TGTGCCAGCAGCTTGGGGGTAATAAGCTCTGGAAACACCATATATTTT. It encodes CASSLGVISSGNTIYF. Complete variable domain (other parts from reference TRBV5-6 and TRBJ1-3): DAGVTQSPTHLIKTRGQQVTLRCSPKSGHDTVSWYQQALGQGPQFIFQYYEEEERQRGNFPDRFSGHQFPNYSSELNVNALLLGDSALYLCASSLGVISSGNTIYFGEGSWLTVV.

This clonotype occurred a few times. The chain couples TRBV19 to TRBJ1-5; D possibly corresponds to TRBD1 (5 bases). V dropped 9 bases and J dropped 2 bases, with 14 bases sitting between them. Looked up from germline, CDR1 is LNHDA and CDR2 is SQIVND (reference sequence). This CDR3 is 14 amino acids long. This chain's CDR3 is CASQGWGGNQPQHF. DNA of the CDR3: TGTGCCAGCCAGGGCTGGGGCGGCAATCAGCCCCAGCATTTT.

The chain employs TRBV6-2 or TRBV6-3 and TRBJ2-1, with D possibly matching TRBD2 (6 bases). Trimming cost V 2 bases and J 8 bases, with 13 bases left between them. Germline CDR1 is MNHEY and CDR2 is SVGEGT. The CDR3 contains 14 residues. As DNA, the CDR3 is TGTGCCAGCAGTTACGGGAGGTCAATTGATGAGCAGTTCTTC. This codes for CASSYGRSIDEQFF.

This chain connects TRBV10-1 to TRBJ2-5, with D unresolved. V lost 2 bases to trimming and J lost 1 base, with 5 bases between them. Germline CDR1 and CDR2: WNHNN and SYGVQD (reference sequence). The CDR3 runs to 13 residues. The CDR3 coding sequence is TGCGCCAGCAGTGAGAACAGCCAAGAGACCCAGTACTTC. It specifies CASSENSQETQYF.

The CDR3 loop reads CASSQAPVETQYF. The CDR3 nucleotides read TGCGCCAGCAGCCAAGCTCCGGTTGAGACCCAGTACTTC. This chain joins TRBV4-1 and TRBJ2-5; D is undetermined. V was pared by 1 base and J by 5 bases, with 8 bases between. Per germline, CDR1 MGHRA and CDR2 YSYEKL. CDR3 size: 13 residues.

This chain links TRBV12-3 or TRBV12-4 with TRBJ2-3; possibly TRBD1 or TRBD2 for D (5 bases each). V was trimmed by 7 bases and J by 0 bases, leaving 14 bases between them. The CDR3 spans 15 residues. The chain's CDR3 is CASNTWGGSTDTQYF. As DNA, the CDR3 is TGTGCCAGCAACACCTGGGGCGGGAGCACAGATACGCAGTATTTT.

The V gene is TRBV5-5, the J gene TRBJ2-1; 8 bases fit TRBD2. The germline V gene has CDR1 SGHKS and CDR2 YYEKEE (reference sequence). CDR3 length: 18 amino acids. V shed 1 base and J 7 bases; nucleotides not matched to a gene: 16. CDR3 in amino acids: CASSLKDLGSGVANEQFF. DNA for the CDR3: TGTGCCAGCAGCTTGAAAGATTTGGGTAGCGGGGTGGCAAATGAGCAGTTCTTC.

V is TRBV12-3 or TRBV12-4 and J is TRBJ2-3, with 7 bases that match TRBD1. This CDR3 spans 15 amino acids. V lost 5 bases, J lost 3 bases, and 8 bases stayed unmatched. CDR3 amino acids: CASSPYRGLTDTQYF. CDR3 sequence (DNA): TGTGCCAGCAGTCCCTACAGGGGATTAACAGATACGCAGTATTTT.

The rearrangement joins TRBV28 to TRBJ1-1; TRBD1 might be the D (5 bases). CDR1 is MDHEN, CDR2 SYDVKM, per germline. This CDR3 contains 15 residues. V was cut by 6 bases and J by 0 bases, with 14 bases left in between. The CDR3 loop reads CASSPGQKMNTEAFF. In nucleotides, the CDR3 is TGTGCCAGCAGCCCAGGACAAAAGATGAACACTGAAGCTTTCTTT.

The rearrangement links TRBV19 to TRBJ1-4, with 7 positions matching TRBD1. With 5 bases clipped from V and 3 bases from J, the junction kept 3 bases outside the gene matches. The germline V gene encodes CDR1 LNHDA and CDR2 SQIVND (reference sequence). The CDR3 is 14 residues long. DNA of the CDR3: TGTGCCAGTAGTCCAGGGGGTTCTAATGAAAAACTGTTTTTT. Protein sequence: CASSPGGSNEKLFF.

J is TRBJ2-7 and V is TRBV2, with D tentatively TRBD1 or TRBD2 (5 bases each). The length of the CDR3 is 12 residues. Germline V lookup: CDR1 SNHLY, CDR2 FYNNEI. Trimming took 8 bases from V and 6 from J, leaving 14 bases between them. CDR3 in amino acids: CASDGGVREQYV. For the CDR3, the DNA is TGTGCCAGCGATGGGGGAGTTCGCGAGCAGTACGTC.

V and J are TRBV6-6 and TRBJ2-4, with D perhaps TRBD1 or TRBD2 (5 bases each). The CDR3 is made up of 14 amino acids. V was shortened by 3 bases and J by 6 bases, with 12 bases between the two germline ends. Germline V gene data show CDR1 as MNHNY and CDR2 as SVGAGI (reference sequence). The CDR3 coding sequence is TGTGCCAGCAGTTATAGGGGAGAGGGAAACATTCAGTACTTC. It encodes CASSYRGEGNIQYF.

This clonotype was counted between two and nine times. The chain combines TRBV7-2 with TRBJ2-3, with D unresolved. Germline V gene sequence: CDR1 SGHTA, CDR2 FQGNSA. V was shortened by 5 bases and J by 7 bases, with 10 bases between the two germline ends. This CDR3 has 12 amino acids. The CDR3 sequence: CASSPTENTQYF. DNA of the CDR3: TGTGCCAGCAGCCCCACCGAAAATACGCAGTATTTT.

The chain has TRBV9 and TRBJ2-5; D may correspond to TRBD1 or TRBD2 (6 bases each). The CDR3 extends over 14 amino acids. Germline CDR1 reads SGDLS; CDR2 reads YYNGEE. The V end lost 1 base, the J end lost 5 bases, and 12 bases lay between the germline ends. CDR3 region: CASSVMGGAETQYF. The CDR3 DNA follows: TGTGCCAGCAGCGTAATGGGGGGCGCGGAGACCCAGTACTTC. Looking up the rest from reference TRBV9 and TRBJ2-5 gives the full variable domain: DSGVTQTPKHLITATGQRVTLRCSPRSGDLSVYWYQQSLDQGLQFLIQYYNGEERAKGNILERFSAQQFPDLHSELNLSSLELGDSALYFCASSVMGGAETQYFGPGTRLLVL.

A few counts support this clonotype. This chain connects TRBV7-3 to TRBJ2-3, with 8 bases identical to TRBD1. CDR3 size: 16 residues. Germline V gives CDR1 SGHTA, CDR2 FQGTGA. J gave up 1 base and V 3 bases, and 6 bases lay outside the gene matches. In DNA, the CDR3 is TGTGCCAGCAGCTTTAGGACAGGGTCGGGCACAGATACGCAGTATTTT. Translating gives CASSFRTGSGTDTQYF.

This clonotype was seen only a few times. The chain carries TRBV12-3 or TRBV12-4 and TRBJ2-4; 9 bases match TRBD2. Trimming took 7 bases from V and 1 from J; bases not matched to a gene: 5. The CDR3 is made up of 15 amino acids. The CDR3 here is CASTPGTSAKNIQYF. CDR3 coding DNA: TGTGCCAGCACCCCCGGGACTAGCGCCAAAAACATTCAGTACTTC.

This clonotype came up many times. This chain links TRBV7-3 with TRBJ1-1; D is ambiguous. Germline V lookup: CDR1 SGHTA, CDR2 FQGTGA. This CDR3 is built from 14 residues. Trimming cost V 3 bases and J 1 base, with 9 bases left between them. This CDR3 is CASSFPDPNTEAFF. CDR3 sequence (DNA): TGTGCCAGCAGCTTTCCAGATCCGAACACTGAAGCTTTCTTT.

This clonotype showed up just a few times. The CDR3 DNA follows: TGTGCCAGCAGCTTGCGGAGCGGGAGGGCCGGTGAGCAGTTCTTC. It specifies CASSLRSGRAGEQFF. The V gene is TRBV7-8, the J gene TRBJ2-1; 10 bases agree with TRBD2. The V segment lost 3 bases and the J segment 9 bases; nucleotides outside the gene matches: 8. The CDR3 consists of 15 residues. Germline lookup yields CDR1 SGHVS and CDR2 FQNEAQ.

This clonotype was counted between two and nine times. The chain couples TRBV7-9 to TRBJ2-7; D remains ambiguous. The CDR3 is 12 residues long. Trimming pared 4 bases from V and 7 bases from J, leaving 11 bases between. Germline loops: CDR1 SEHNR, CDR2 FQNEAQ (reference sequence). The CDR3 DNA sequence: TGTGCCAGCAGCTCGGACCTTCAGGAGCAGTACTTC. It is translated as CASSSDLQEQYF.